This T cell receptor beta chain is drawn from a study of cytomegalovirus exposure and HLA in healthy donors. To note about this clone: Its antigen is not identified.

Regarding donors, all were healthy bone marrow donors. Though probably carrying unrecorded immune exposures, donors were nominally healthy at sampling. V was trimmed by 4 bases and J by 6 bases, leaving 13 bases between them. Germline CDR1 and CDR2: SGHDN and FVKESK. The CDR3 length is 14 residues. In the PCR, 60 Vbeta and 13 Jbeta primers were used. Sequenced by immunoSEQ multiplex PCR; TCRdb stores in-frame clones only, minus some. The sample has roughly 180,000 clones; about four fifths are singletons. Study results and caveats: The majority of TCR sequences were rare, yet some public TCRs appeared in many donors. Among immune exposure information, only CMV serostatus was available.

The J gene is TRBJ1-5, the V gene TRBV14, with D possibly TRBD1 on 6 matching bases. The sequenced sample was PBMCs. This clonotype was sampled from a girl between 10 and 17 years old in good health and CMV-seropositive. This CDR3 is CASSLQGTGQPQHF. The CDR3 DNA sequence: TGTGCCAGCAGCCTACAGGGCACTGGTCAGCCCCAGCATTTT.